Listed here are 21 T cell receptor beta chains from one sample, sequenced in a study of PD-L1 blockade in urothelial cancer. Time point reported: pretreatment peripheral blood. Assay used: immunoSEQ multiplex PCR; TCRdb lists only in-frame clones, some missing. This table has roughly 63,000 clones, 81% appearing once. The sequenced sample was PBMCs, obtained around atezolizumab (anti-PD-L1) treatment. The receptors come from a man aged 65-85 years with urothelial cancer.

This chain connects TRBV4-2 to TRBJ2-7; D is perhaps TRBD1 (7 bases). Trimming cost V 3 bases and J 0 bases, with 12 bases left between them. CDR1 is LGHNA, CDR2 YNFKEQ, per germline. This CDR3 is built from 15 residues. The DNA of the CDR3 is TGTGCCAGCAGCCAGGCAGGGGGGAGCTCCTACGAGCAGTACTTC. Translating it yields CASSQAGGSSYEQYF.

The V call is TRBV7-2, the J call TRBJ1-2; 9 bases line up with TRBD1. CDR1 and CDR2 from the germline V gene are SGHTA and FQGNSA. This CDR3 region has 15 residues. The ends lost 5 bases at V and 3 bases at J; junction bases unmatched: 7. Here the CDR3 reads CASSPGTGSHYGYTF. The CDR3 region has the DNA TGTGCCAGCAGCCCCGGGACAGGGTCCCACTATGGCTACACCTTC.

The chain is built from TRBV4-2 and TRBJ1-2; D remains unclear. CDR1 is LGHNA and CDR2 is YNFKEQ in the germline V gene. The length of the CDR3 is 15 residues. Trimming removed 1 base from V and 2 bases from J, with 11 bases in between. The CDR3 protein is CASSQGGSLNYGYTF. The CDR3 coding sequence is TGTGCCAGCAGCCAAGGCGGGAGTTTAAACTATGGCTACACCTTC.

CDR3 in amino acids: CASSGGASTDTQYF. The CDR3 nucleotides read TGCGCCAGCAGCGGCGGGGCAAGCACAGATACGCAGTATTTT. The J gene is TRBJ2-3, the V gene TRBV5-1; maybe TRBD2 (6 bases). Trimming shortened V by 4 bases and J by 0 bases, and 9 bases separated the two germline ends. Looked up from germline, CDR1 is SGHRS and CDR2 is YFSETQ. The CDR3 has 14 amino acids.

This sequence joins TRBV19 and TRBJ1-3, with no clear D. V dropped 5 bases and J dropped 0 bases, with 14 bases sitting between them. The CDR3 covers 16 residues. Germline CDR1 and CDR2: LNHDA and SQIVND (reference sequence). This CDR3 reads CASSLLTTYSGNTIYF. CDR3 nucleotide sequence: TGTGCCAGTAGTTTGCTGACAACCTACTCTGGAAACACCATATATTTT.

J is TRBJ2-5 and V is TRBV27; perhaps TRBD1 as D (6 bases). Germline loops: CDR1 MNHEY, CDR2 SMNVEV (reference sequence). With 8 bases removed from V and 5 bases from J, the gap between germline ends came to 18 bases. This CDR3 has 14 amino acids. The CDR3 here is CASGRQEEDETQYF. CDR3 DNA: TGTGCCAGCGGTAGACAGGAGGAGGATGAGACCCAGTACTTC.

This chain connects TRBV7-2 to TRBJ1-1, with 7 bases aligning to TRBD1. Germline CDR1 and CDR2: SGHTA and FQGNSA. This CDR3 contains 15 residues. The V and J ends lost 5 bases and 2 bases, in that order; junction bases with no gene match: 8. CDR3 bases: TGTGCCAGCAGCCCCCCCAGGGGGGAAAACACTGAAGCTTTCTTT. As protein: CASSPPRGENTEAFF. Complete variable domain (other parts from reference TRBV7-2 and TRBJ1-1): GAGVSQSPSNKVTEKGKDVELRCDPISGHTALYWYRQSLGQGLEFLIYFQGNSAPDKSGLPSDRFSAERTGGSVSTLTIQRTQQEDSAVYLCASSPPRGENTEAFFGQGTRLTVV.

The rearrangement uses TRBV7-2 and TRBJ2-3, with TRBD2 as a possible D gene (6 bases). V lost 1 base to trimming and J lost 0 bases, with 11 bases between them. This CDR3 comprises 16 residues. Germline CDR1 is SGHTA and CDR2 is FQGNSA. CDR3 in amino acids: CASSLGAAGSTDTQYF. CDR3 DNA: TGTGCCAGCAGCTTAGGGGCGGCGGGGAGCACAGATACGCAGTATTTT.

The rearrangement links TRBV2 to TRBJ1-5; D perhaps matches TRBD1 (6 bases). The length of the CDR3 is 14 residues. V was shortened by 8 bases and J by 2 bases, with 13 bases between the two germline ends. The germline gives CDR1 SNHLY, CDR2 FYNNEI. The CDR3 bases are TGTGCCAGCGGCCTGACAGGACGCAATCAGCCCCAGCATTTT. Encoded protein: CASGLTGRNQPQHF.

This clone was seen a few times. V usage is TRBV16 and J usage is TRBJ2-7, with 9 bases aligning to TRBD1. Germline CDR1 KGHSY, CDR2 FQNENV. Germline trimming cut 8 bases from V and 7 bases from J; bases unmatched to any gene: 9. The CDR3 spans 13 residues. The CDR3 protein is CASSRGGTGEQYF. In DNA, the CDR3 is TGTGCCAGCTCCCGCGGCGGGACAGGGGAGCAGTACTTC.

V usage is TRBV4-2 and J usage is TRBJ1-2; D is undetermined. V was cut by 0 bases and J by 5 bases, with 10 bases left in between. Germline V gene data show CDR1 as LGHNA and CDR2 as YNFKEQ. The CDR3 extends over 14 amino acids. The CDR3 nucleotides are TGTGCCAGCAGCCAAGATCTCCTCGGGTATGGCTACACCTTC. Its translation: CASSQDLLGYGYTF.

The V gene is TRBV28, the J gene TRBJ2-5, with D uncertain. The ends were cut back, 6 bases at V and 0 bases at J, with 11 bases in the middle. The CDR3 contains 14 residues. Germline V lookup: CDR1 MDHEN, CDR2 SYDVKM. CDR3 DNA: TGTGCCAGCAGCCCTCCTGCGGACCAAGAGACCCAGTACTTC. It encodes CASSPPADQETQYF.

The CDR3 region is CASSLRGTGSYEQYF. CDR3 DNA sequence: TGTGCCAGCAGCTTACGGGGGACAGGGTCCTACGAGCAGTACTTC. The chain joins TRBV11-3 to TRBJ2-7; 9 nucleotides align to TRBD1. Looked up from germline, CDR1 is SGHNT and CDR2 is YENEEA. Trimming took 2 bases from V and 1 from J; bases not matched to a gene: 3. The CDR3 runs 15 residues.

Here the CDR3 DNA reads TGTGCCAGCAGCCCTCGAGGATCCAAAAACATTCAGTACTTC. This gives the protein CASSPRGSKNIQYF. The chain uses TRBV7-2 and TRBJ2-4; D is ambiguous. V was pared by 5 bases and J by 2 bases, with 10 bases between. CDR1 and CDR2 from the germline V gene are SGHTA and FQGNSA. The CDR3 runs to 14 residues.

This chain joins TRBV7-2 and TRBJ2-6, with 8 bases that match TRBD1. Losses at the gene ends were 0 bases for V and 0 bases for J; bases not matched to a gene: 4. Germline V gene sequence: CDR1 SGHTA, CDR2 FQGNSA. This CDR3 is built from 18 residues. The CDR3 DNA is TGTGCCAGCAGCTTAGCTGGGACAGGAAACTCTGGGGCCAACGTCCTGACTTTC. Translation gives CASSLAGTGNSGANVLTF.

V and J are TRBV30 and TRBJ2-6; D may be TRBD1 (6 bases). Trimming shortened V by 4 bases and J by 0 bases, and 19 bases separated the two germline ends. Germline V lookup: CDR1 GTSNPN, CDR2 SVGIG (reference sequence). This CDR3 spans 18 amino acids. The CDR3: CAWNAVRGQISGANVLTF. The CDR3 DNA reads as TGTGCCTGGAATGCCGTCAGGGGACAAATCTCTGGGGCCAACGTCCTGACTTTC.

The chain combines TRBV7-2 with TRBJ1-1; D not resolved. Per germline, CDR1 SGHTA and CDR2 FQGNSA. The CDR3 has 13 residues. V lost 4 bases to trimming and J lost 3 bases, with 9 bases between them. CDR3 sequence: CASSSFVHTEAFF. CDR3 bases: TGTGCCAGCAGCTCCTTTGTTCACACTGAAGCTTTCTTT.

The chain uses TRBV21-1 and TRBJ2-7; the table calls TRBD2, which could not be checked here. TRBV21-1 is recorded as a pseudogene. CDR3 length equals 19 residues. The DNA for the CDR3 is TGTGCCAGCAGCAAACCGGTTTTGGCGGGGAACCACCCTTACCACGAGCAGTACTTC. Translated, it gives CASSKPVLAGNHPYHEQYF.

The chain links TRBV7-2 to TRBJ1-3, with D maybe TRBD1 (6 bases). This CDR3 has 16 amino acids. V was shortened by 5 bases and J by 2 bases, with 16 bases between the two germline ends. Per the germline V gene, CDR1 is SGHTA and CDR2 is FQGNSA. As DNA, the CDR3 is TGTGCCAGCAGCCCTCAGGGGATAGGGGCTGGAAACACCATATATTTT. It encodes CASSPQGIGAGNTIYF.

The chain uses TRBV5-1 and TRBJ1-1; 7 bases agree with TRBD1. Germline assignment: CDR1 SGHRS and CDR2 YFSETQ. CDR3 length equals 14 residues. Losses at the gene ends were 4 bases for V and 3 bases for J; bases not matched to a gene: 6. CDR3 bases: TGCGCCAGCAGCATAGACAGGGTGGACACTGAAGCTTTCTTT. Translation gives CASSIDRVDTEAFF.

The CDR3 DNA follows: TGTGCCAGCAGTGTTATCGAGTCGAACACCGGGGAGCTGTTTTTT. This translates into CASSVIESNTGELFF. This sequence joins TRBV2 and TRBJ2-2, with D hard to call. The V end lost 4 bases, the J end lost 0 bases, and 9 bases lay between the germline ends. This CDR3 has 15 residues. Germline V gene data show CDR1 as SNHLY and CDR2 as FYNNEI.